What follows are 8 T cell receptor beta chains derived from one specimen sequenced in a study of cytomegalovirus exposure and HLA in healthy donors. With 60 Vbeta and 13 Jbeta primers, the PCR was carried out. Produced via immunoSEQ multiplex PCR; TCRdb's table is partial and in-frame only. The table lists under 100,000 clones, roughly 85% of them singletons. Sequenced: PBMCs. These receptors were taken from a man younger than 45 in good health and CMV-seronegative.

The rearrangement links TRBV5-1 to TRBJ2-3; 10 positions match TRBD2. Germline V gene data show CDR1 as SGHRS and CDR2 as YFSETQ. The CDR3 has 15 residues. V shed 2 bases and J 6 bases; nucleotides not matched to a gene: 6. CDR3 region: CASSFERGGRDTQYF. DNA of the CDR3: TGCGCCAGCAGCTTTGAGCGGGGGGGCCGGGATACGCAGTATTTT. The full variable domain, its missing parts supplied by reference TRBV5-1 and TRBJ2-3, is KAGVTQTPRYLIKTRGQQVTLSCSPISGHRSVSWYQQTPGQGLQFLFEYFSETQRNKGNFPGRFSGRQFSNSRSEMNVSTLELGDSALYLCASSFERGGRDTQYFGPGTRLTVL.

The rearrangement uses TRBV2 and TRBJ1-1; TRBD1 agrees at 11 bases. The CDR3 covers 13 residues. CDR1 and CDR2 (germline): SNHLY, FYNNEI. V was pared by 6 bases and J by 6 bases, with 3 bases of the junction left unmatched. The CDR3 nucleotides read TGTGCCAGCAGAGGGACAGGGGGATCTGAAGCTTTCTTT. Translated: CASRGTGGSEAFF.

V gene TRBV6-1 combines with J gene TRBJ1-3; tentative D call: TRBD1 (5 bases). Germline CDR1 and CDR2: MNHNS and SASEGT. V lost 2 bases, J lost 2 bases, and 19 bases lay in between. The CDR3 extends over 18 amino acids. CDR3 sequence: CASSESFGGRAAGNTIYF. The CDR3 bases are TGTGCCAGCAGTGAAAGCTTCGGGGGAAGGGCAGCTGGAAACACCATATATTTT.

The genes are TRBV19 and TRBJ2-7; 7 bases match TRBD1. This CDR3 is 15 amino acids long. In germline, CDR1 is LNHDA, CDR2 SQIVND (reference sequence). With V trimmed by 1 base and J by 3 bases, 6 bases remained unmatched. This CDR3 reads CASSIGDRPIYEQYF. The CDR3 nucleotides are TGTGCCAGTAGTATAGGGGACAGACCGATCTACGAGCAGTACTTC.

This clone was found once. The chain recombines TRBV5-1 with TRBJ1-1, with D perhaps matching TRBD1 (6 bases). The ends were cut back, 8 bases at V and 4 bases at J, with 15 bases in the middle. Germline lookup yields CDR1 SGHRS and CDR2 YFSETQ. CDR3 length: 13 amino acids. The CDR3 DNA is TGCGCCAGGGGGAGGGGGTATAGCACTGAAGCTTTCTTT. Its protein product is CARGRGYSTEAFF.

The CDR3 nucleotides read TGTGCCGCAGATCCTCAGGGGTCCCCGAACACCGGGGAGCTGTTTTTT. This gives the protein CAADPQGSPNTGELFF. The V and J genes are TRBV28 and TRBJ2-2; the D gene is possibly TRBD1 (6 bases). Trimming removed 11 bases at V and 0 bases at J, with 19 bases between. The CDR3 is 16 residues long. Germline V lookup: CDR1 MDHEN, CDR2 SYDVKM.

The rearrangement links TRBV10-3 to TRBJ2-5; tentative D call: TRBD2 (5 bases). Per germline, CDR1 ENHRY and CDR2 SYGVKD. The CDR3 covers 13 residues. V was shortened by 0 bases and J by 7 bases, with 9 bases between the two germline ends. The chain's CDR3 is CAISESEEGTQYF. CDR3 DNA sequence: TGTGCCATCAGTGAGTCAGAAGAGGGGACCCAGTACTTC.

V usage is TRBV27 and J usage is TRBJ1-2; D is ambiguous. V lost 0 bases and J lost 6, with 14 bases in between. CDR3 length: 15 residues. CDR1 is MNHEY and CDR2 is SMNVEV in the germline V gene (reference sequence). The CDR3 loop reads CASSLSAREEHGYTF. DNA of the CDR3: TGTGCCAGCAGTTTATCTGCGCGGGAGGAGCATGGCTACACCTTC.